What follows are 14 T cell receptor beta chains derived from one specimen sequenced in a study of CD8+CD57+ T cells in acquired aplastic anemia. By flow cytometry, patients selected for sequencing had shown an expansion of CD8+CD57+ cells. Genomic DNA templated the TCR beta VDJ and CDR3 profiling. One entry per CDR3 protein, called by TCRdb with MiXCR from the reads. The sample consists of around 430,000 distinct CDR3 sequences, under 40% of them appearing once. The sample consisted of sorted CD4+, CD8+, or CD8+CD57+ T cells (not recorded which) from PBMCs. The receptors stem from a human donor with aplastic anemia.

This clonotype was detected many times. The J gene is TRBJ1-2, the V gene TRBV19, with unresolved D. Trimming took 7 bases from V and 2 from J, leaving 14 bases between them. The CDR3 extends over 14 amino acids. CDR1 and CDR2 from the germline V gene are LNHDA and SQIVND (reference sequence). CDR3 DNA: TGTGCCAGTAACCCGGCGGGCAGGAACTATGGCTACACCTTC. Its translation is CASNPAGRNYGYTF. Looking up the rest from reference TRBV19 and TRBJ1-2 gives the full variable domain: DGGITQSPKYLFRKEGQNVTLSCEQNLNHDAMYWYRQDPGQGLRLIYYSQIVNDFQKGDIAEGYSVSREKKESFPLTVTSAQKNPTAFYLCASNPAGRNYGYTFGSGTRLTVV.

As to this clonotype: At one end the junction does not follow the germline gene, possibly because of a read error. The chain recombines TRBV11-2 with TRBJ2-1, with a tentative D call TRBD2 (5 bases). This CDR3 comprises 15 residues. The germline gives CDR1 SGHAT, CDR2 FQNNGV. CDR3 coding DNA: TGTGCCAGCAGCTTTCCCTTGAGGGCCAACAATGAGCAGCTCTTC. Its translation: CASSFPLRANNEQLF.

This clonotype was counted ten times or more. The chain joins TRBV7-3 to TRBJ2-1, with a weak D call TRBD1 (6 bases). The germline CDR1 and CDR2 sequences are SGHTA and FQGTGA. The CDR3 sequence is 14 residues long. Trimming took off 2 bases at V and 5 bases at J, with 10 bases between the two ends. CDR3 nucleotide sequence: TGTGCCAGCAGCTTACACAGGGCGAACAATGAGCAGTTCTTC. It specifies CASSLHRANNEQFF.

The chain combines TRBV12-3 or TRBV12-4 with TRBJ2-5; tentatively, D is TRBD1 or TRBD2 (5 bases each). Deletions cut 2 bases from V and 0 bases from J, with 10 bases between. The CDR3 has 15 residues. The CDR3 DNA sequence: TGTGCCAGCAGTTTATCGGGGCGGTACCAAGAGACCCAGTACTTC. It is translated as CASSLSGRYQETQYF.

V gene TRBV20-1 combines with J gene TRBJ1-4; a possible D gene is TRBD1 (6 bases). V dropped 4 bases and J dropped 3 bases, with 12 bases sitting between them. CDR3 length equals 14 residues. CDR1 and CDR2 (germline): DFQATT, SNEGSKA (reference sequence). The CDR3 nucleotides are TGCAGTGCTAAAACAGGGAAGGCTAATGAAAAACTGTTTTTT. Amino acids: CSAKTGKANEKLFF.

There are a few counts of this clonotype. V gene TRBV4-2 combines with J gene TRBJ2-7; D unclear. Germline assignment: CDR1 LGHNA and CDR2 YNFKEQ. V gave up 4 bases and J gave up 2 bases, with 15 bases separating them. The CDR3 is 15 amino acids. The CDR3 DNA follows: TGTGCCAGCAGCCCCTCGGGCGGAGACACCTACGAGCAGTACTTC. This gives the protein CASSPSGGDTYEQYF.

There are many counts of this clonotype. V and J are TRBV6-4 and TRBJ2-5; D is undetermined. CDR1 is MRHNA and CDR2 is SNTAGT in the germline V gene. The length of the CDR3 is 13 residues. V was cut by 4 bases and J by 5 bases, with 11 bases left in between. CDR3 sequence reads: CASSARVGETQYF. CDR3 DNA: TGTGCCAGCAGTGCCCGGGTCGGGGAGACCCAGTACTTC.

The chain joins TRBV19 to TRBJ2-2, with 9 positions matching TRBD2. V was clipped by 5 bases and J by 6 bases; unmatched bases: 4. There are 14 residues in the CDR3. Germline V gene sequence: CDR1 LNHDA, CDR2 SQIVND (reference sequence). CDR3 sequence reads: CASSLAGPPGELFF. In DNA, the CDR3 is TGTGCCAGTAGTCTAGCGGGACCTCCCGGGGAGCTGTTTTTT.

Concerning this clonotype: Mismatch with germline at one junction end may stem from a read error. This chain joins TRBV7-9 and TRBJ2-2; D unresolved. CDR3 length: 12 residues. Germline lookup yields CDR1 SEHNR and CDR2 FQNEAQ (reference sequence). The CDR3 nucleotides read TGTGCCAGCAGCCAGGCACCCGGTGAGCTGTTTTTT. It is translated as CASSQAPGELFF.

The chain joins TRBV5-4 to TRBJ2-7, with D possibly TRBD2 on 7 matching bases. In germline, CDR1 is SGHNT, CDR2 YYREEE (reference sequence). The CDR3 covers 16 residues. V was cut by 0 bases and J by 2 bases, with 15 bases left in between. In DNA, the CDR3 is TGTGCCAGCAGCTTGGCCTCCGGGGGGCCGACCTACGAGCAGTACTTC. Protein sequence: CASSLASGGPTYEQYF.

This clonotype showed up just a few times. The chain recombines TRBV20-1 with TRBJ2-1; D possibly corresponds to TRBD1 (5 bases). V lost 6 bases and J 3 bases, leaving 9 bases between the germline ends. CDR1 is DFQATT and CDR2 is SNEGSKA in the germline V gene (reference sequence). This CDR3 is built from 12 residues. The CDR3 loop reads CSALQGYNEQFF. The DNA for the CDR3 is TGCAGTGCCCTTCAGGGCTACAATGAGCAGTTCTTC.

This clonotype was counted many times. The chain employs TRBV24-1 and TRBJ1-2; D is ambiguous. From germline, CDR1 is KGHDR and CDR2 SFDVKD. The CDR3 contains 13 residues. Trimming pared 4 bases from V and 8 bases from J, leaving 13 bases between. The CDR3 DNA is TGTGCCACCAGTGAAGTCGGATCCGGCGGCTACACCTTC. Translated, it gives CATSEVGSGGYTF.

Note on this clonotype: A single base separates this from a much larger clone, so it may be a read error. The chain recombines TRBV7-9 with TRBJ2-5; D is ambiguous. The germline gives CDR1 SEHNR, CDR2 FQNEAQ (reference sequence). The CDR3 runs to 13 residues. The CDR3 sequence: CASSSVMTETQCF. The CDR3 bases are TGTGCCAGCAGCTCAGTCATGACGGAGACCCAGTGCTTC. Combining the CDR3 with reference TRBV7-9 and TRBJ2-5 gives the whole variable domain DTGVSQNPRHKITKRGQNVTFRCDPISEHNRLYWYRQTLGQGPEFLTYFQNEAQLEKSRLLSDRFSAERPKGSFSTLEIQRTEQGDSAMYLCASSSVMTETQCFGPGTRLLVL.

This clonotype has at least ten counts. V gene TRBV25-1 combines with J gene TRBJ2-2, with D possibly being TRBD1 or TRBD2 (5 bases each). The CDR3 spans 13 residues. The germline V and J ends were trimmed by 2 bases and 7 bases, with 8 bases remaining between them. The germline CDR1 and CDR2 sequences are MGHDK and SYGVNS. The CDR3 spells CASSEAGSGELFF. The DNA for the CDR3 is TGTGCCAGCAGTGAAGCAGGGAGCGGGGAGCTGTTTTTT.